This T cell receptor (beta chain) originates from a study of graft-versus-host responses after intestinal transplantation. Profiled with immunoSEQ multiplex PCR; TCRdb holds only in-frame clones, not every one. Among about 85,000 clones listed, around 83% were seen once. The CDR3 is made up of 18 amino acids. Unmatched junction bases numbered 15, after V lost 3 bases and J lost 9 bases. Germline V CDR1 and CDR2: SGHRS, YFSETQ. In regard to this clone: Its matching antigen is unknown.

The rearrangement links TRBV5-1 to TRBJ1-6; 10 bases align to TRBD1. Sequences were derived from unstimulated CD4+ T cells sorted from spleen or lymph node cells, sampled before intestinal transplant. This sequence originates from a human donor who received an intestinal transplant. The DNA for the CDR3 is TGCGCCAGCAGCTCCGGGACAGGGGAAGGGGGAATTTCTTCACCCCTCCACTTT. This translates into CASSSGTGEGGISSPLHF.